Below are 14 T cell receptor beta chains sequenced from a single sample in a study of a mutant IDH1 vaccine in newly diagnosed glioma. Time point in this sample: week 23, last vaccination. A 20-mer mutant IDH1 peptide at 300 ug was injected subcutaneously with topical imiquimod. For these receptors, no antigen is known. Profiled with immunoSEQ multiplex PCR; TCRdb holds only in-frame clones, not every one. The table includes around 34,000 clones, roughly 79% detected once. The material sequenced was PBMCs, taken from a glioma patient whose treatment included an IDH1 peptide vaccine. These receptors all stem from a man aged 35 to 55 with glioma.

This chain joins TRBV9 and TRBJ1-2, with TRBD1 as a possible D gene (5 bases). The CDR3 contains 16 residues. The V end was cut by 2 bases, the J end by 1 base, with 15 bases between. The germline gives CDR1 SGDLS, CDR2 YYNGEE. CDR3 in DNA: TGTGCCAGCAGCGTCTCGGGACGTACCTTTAACTATGGCTACACCTTC. Its translation is CASSVSGRTFNYGYTF.

This sequence joins TRBV5-4 and TRBJ2-1, with 7 bases fitting TRBD2. Losses at the gene ends were 4 bases for V and 6 bases for J; bases not matched to a gene: 10. CDR3 size: 15 residues. Germline V gene sequence: CDR1 SGHNT, CDR2 YYREEE (reference sequence). This CDR3 reads CASSREGGRSNEQFF. In DNA, the CDR3 is TGTGCCAGCAGCAGGGAGGGAGGTCGATCCAATGAGCAGTTCTTC.

The genes are TRBV18 and TRBJ1-2, with a tentative D call TRBD1 (6 bases). The CDR3 has 13 residues. Germline CDR1 reads KGHSH; CDR2 reads LQKENI. Between the trimmed V and J ends, which lost 3 bases and 5 bases, there was a span of 10 bases. The CDR3 spells CASSPDSRYGYTF. In DNA, the CDR3 is TGTGCCAGCTCACCGGACAGCCGTTATGGCTACACCTTC.

A single count supports this clone. This sequence joins TRBV7-9 and TRBJ1-6; the match to TRBD1 covers 10 bases. V shed 5 bases, J shed 7 bases, and the junction held 8 bases outside the gene matches. The CDR3 is 16 residues long. The germline gives CDR1 SEHNR, CDR2 FQNEAQ (reference sequence). The CDR3 DNA reads as TGTGCCAGCAGCCCGTTGGACAGGGGGATGAATTCACCCCTCCACTTT. Translated: CASSPLDRGMNSPLHF.

This rearrangement joins TRBV5-4 to TRBJ1-2, with D tentatively TRBD1 (6 bases). CDR3 length: 14 residues. Per germline, CDR1 SGHNT and CDR2 YYREEE (reference sequence). The germline V and J ends were trimmed by 0 bases and 4 bases, with 10 bases remaining between them. The CDR3 loop is CASSLGQESYGYTF. CDR3 coding DNA: TGTGCCAGCAGCTTGGGACAGGAGAGCTATGGCTACACCTTC.

For this clone: A junction boundary mismatches the germline segment, possibly from a read error. The chain carries TRBV2 and TRBJ2-4, with D hard to call. In germline, CDR1 is SNHLY, CDR2 FYNNEI. The CDR3 length is 16 residues. The CDR3 DNA sequence: TGTGCCAGCAGTGAACCGACAACACTCGAAGCCCCCCTGAACCACTTC. Translation gives CASSEPTTLEAPLNHF.

The chain recombines TRBV4-3 with TRBJ2-7; 8 nucleotides align to TRBD2. The CDR3 loop spans 15 amino acids. After removal of 2 bases from V and 4 bases from J, the junction contained 7 bases not matched to a gene. The germline V gene encodes CDR1 LGHNA and CDR2 YSLEER. The CDR3 nucleotides are TGCGCCAGCAGCCAACGACTGGCGGGGGGATACGAGCAGTACTTC. It encodes CASSQRLAGGYEQYF.

In DNA form, the CDR3 reads TGTGCCAGTAGTATAGGGGGGGGCACAGGGGCATACAATCAGCCCCAGCATTTT. This encodes CASSIGGGTGAYNQPQHF. The chain is built from TRBV19 and TRBJ1-5, with 7 bases that match TRBD1. Germline CDR1 reads LNHDA; CDR2 reads SQIVND (reference sequence). V was clipped by 1 base and J by 3 bases; unmatched bases: 12. The CDR3 is made up of 18 amino acids.

V is TRBV6-6 and J is TRBJ1-4; D is unclear. The CDR3 is 14 amino acids. V was shortened by 0 bases and J by 4 bases, with 6 bases between the two germline ends. CDR1 is MNHNY and CDR2 is SVGAGI in the germline V gene (reference sequence). CDR3 region: CASSYSQLNEKLFF. For the CDR3, the DNA is TGTGCCAGCAGTTACTCACAACTTAATGAAAAACTGTTTTTT.

This chain joins TRBV18 and TRBJ1-2; the D gene is possibly TRBD1 (5 bases). Germline CDR1 reads KGHSH; CDR2 reads LQKENI. The ends were cut back, 0 bases at V and 7 bases at J, with 9 bases in the middle. This CDR3 is built from 13 residues. In nucleotides, the CDR3 is TGTGCCAGCTCACCACCGTCAGGGCCTGGCTACACCTTC. This encodes CASSPPSGPGYTF.

The chain links TRBV13 to TRBJ2-7, with 8 bases fitting TRBD1. V shed 2 bases, J shed 8 bases, and the junction held 5 bases outside the gene matches. The CDR3 consists of 13 residues. From germline, CDR1 is PRHDT and CDR2 FYEKMQ (reference sequence). DNA for the CDR3: TGTGCCAGCAGCTTATCAGGGGGCGGGAAGCAGTACTTC. It is translated as CASSLSGGGKQYF.

This clone was recorded only once. The gene calls are TRBV9 and TRBJ2-3; D not resolved. Trimming took off 0 bases at V and 2 bases at J, with 16 bases between the two ends. The germline gives CDR1 SGDLS, CDR2 YYNGEE. This CDR3 has 17 residues. The CDR3 DNA reads as TGTGCCAGCAGCGTAGGGGATGAGGACCTTCTCACAGATACGCAGTATTTT. Translated: CASSVGDEDLLTDTQYF.

V is TRBV5-4 and J is TRBJ2-7, with D unclear. The germline V gene encodes CDR1 SGHNT and CDR2 YYREEE (reference sequence). The CDR3 has 12 amino acids. V was shortened by 4 bases and J by 6 bases, with 11 bases between the two germline ends. The CDR3 here is CASSPAPGEQYF. Written as DNA, the CDR3 is TGTGCCAGCAGCCCCGCTCCCGGCGAGCAGTACTTC.

V usage is TRBV7-8 and J usage is TRBJ1-5; a weak D match, TRBD1 (6 bases). Deletions cut 2 bases from V and 9 bases from J, with 11 bases between. The germline V gene encodes CDR1 SGHVS and CDR2 FQNEAQ. There are 13 residues in the CDR3. The DNA of the CDR3 is TGTGCCAGCAGCTTAAACAGGGAATGGCCCCAGCATTTT. It codes for CASSLNREWPQHF.